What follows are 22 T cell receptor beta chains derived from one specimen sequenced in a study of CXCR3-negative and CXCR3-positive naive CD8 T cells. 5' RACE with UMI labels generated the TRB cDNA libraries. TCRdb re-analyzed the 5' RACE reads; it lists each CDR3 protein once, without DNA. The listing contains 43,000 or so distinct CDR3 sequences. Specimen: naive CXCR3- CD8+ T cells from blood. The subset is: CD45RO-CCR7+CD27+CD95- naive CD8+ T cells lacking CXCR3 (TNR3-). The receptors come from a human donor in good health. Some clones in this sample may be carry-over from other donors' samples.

The CDR3 is CASLRPGLSEQYF. The chain recombines TRBV12-3 or TRBV12-4 with TRBJ2-7. There are 13 residues in the CDR3.

The CDR3 is CASTPSSGVGEQYF. V and J are TRBV28 and TRBJ2-7; lacking DNA, the TRBD2 call made by TCRdb goes unchecked. Germline-derived CDR1 and CDR2 are MDHEN and SYDVKM. The CDR3 extends over 14 amino acids.

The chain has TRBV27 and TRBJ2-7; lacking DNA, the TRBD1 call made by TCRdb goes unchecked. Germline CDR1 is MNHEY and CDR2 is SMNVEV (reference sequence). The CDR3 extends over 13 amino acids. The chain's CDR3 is CASSLGATYEQYF.

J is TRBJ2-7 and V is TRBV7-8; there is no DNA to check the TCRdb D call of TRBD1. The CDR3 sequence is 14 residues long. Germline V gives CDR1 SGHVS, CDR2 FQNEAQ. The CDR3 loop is CASSYTTGIYEQYF.

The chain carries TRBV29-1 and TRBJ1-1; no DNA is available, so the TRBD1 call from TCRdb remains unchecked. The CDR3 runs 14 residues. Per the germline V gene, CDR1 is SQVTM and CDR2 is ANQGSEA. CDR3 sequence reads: CSVEVGTGFTEAFF.

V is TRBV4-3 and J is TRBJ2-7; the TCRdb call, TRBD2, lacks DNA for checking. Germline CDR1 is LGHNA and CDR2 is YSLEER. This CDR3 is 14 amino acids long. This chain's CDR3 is CASSQELAGYEQYF.

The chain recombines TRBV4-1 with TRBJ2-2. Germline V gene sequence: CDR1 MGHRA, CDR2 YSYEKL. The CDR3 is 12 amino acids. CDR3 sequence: CASSQMAGELFF.

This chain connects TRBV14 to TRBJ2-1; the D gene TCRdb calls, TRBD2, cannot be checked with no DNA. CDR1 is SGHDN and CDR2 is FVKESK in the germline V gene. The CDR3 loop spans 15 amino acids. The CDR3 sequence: CASSRPSGSENEQFF. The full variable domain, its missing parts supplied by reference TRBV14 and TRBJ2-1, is EAGVTQFPSHSVIEKGQTVTLRCDPISGHDNLYWYRRVMGKEIKFLLHFVKESKQDESGMPNNRFLAERTGGTYSTLKVQPAELEDSGVYFCASSRPSGSENEQFFGPGTRLTVL.

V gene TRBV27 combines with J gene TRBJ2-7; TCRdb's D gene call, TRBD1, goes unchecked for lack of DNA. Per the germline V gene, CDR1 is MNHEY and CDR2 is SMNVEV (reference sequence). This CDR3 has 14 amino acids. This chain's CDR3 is CASSLYQGAYEQYF.

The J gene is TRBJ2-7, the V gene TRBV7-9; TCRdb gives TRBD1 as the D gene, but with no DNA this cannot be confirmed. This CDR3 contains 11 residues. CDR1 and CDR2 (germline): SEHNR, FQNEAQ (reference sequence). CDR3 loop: CASQGDHEQYF.

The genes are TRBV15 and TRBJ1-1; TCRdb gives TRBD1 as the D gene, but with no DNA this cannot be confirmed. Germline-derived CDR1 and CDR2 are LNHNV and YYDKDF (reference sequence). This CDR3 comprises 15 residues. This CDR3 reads CATSRDRGGNTEAFF.

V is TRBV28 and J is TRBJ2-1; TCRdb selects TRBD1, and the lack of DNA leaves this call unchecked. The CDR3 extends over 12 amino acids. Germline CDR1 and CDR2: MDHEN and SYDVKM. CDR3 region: CASGQVYNEQFF.

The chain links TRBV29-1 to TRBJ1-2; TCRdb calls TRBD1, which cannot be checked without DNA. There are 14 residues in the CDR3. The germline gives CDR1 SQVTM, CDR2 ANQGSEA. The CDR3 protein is CSVEDSDRAGGYTF.

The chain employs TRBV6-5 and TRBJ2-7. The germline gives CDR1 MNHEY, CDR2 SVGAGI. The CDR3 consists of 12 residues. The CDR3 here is CASSSYDREQYF.

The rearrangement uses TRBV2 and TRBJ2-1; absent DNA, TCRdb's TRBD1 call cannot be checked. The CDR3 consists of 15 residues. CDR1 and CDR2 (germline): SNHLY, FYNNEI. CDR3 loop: CASMGVAGANNEQFF.

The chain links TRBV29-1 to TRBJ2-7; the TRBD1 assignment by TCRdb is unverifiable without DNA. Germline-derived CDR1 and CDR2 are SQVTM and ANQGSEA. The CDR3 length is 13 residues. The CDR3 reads CSVEEDRDYEQYF.

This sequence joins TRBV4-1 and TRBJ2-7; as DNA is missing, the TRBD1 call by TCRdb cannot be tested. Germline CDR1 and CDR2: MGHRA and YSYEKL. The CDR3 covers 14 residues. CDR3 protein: CASSQQQVSYEQYF.

This CDR3 reads CAISADRDLEQYF. The chain uses TRBV10-3 and TRBJ2-7; the TCRdb D gene call, TRBD1, has no DNA to confirm it. The CDR3 runs 13 residues. Germline V gene sequence: CDR1 ENHRY, CDR2 SYGVKD.

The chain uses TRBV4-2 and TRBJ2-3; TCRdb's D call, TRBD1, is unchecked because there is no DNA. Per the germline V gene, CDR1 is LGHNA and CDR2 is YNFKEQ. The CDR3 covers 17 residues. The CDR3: CASSQPTYGPLTDTQYF.

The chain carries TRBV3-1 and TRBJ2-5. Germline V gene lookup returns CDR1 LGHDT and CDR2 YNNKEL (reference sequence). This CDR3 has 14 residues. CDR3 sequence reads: CASSQENAQETQYF.

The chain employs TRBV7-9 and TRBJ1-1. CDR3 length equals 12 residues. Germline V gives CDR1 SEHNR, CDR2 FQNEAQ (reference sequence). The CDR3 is CASSPISTEAFF.

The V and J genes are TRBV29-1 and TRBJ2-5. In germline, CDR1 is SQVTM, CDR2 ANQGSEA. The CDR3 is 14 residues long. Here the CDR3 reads CSVEDGFTQETQYF.